This T cell receptor (beta chain) originates from a study of T cells in Graves' hyperthyroidism and ophthalmopathy. Study-wide results and caveats: Blood held most thyroid clonotypes expanded above 0.001 frequency. Ophthalmopathy onset followed model prediction by a median roughly 6.5 months.

The TCR beta CDR3 regions underwent amplification using RNA transcripts as the source. The HTBI primer set served for first-round RT-PCR of the TCR CDR3. TCRdb processed the multiplex PCR reads anew with MiXCR; each CDR3 protein has one entry. The sample records under 350,000 distinct CDR3 sequences, about 20% being singletons. Clinical symptoms, serum thyroxine, TRAb, thyroid ultrasound and orbital computed tomography established diagnosis. Fresh peripheral blood, 8 to 10 ml of it, supplied the PBMCs. This clonotype has more than one count but fewer than ten. Its antigen is currently unknown. Sequenced sample: blood. The sequence came from a woman between 45 and 60 years old with Graves' hyperthyroidism.

The CDR3 DNA follows: TGTGCCAGCAGTACAGGACAGGGGCAAAAACTGTTTTTT. Its protein product is CASSTGQGQKLFF. The V call is TRBV12-3 or TRBV12-4, the J call TRBJ1-4, with 9 positions matching TRBD1. V shed 5 bases and J 9 bases; nucleotides not matched to a gene: 4. The CDR3 is made up of 13 amino acids.